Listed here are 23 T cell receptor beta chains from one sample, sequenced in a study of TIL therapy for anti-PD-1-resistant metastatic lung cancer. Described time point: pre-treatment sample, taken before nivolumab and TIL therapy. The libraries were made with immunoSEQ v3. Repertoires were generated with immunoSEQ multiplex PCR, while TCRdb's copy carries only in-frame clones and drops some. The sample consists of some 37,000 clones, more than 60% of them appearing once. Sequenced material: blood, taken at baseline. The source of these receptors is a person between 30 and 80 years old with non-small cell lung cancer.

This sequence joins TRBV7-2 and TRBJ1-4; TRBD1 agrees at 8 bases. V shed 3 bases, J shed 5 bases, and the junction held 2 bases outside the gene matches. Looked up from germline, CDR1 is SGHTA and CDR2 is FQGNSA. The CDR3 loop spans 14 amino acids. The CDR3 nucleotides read TGTGCCAGCAGCTTGACAGGGGTAAATGAAAAACTGTTTTTT. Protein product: CASSLTGVNEKLFF.

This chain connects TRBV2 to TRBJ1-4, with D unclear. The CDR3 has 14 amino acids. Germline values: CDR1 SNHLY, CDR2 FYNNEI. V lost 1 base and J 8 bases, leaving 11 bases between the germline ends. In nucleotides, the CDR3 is TGTGCCAGCAGTGAAGTAGCCCGGGCCGAAAAACTGTTTTTT. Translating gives CASSEVARAEKLFF. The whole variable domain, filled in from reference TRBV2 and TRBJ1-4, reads EPEVTQTPSHQVTQMGQEVILRCVPISNHLYFYWYRQILGQKVEFLVSFYNNEISEKSEIFDDQFSVERPDGSNFTLKIRSTKLEDSAMYFCASSEVARAEKLFFGSGTQLSVL.

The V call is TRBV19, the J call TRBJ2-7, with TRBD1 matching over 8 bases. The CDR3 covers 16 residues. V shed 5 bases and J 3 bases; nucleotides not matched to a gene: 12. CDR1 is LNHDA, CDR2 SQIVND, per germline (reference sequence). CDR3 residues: CASSLRRDRSVYEQYF. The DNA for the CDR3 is TGTGCCAGTAGTCTCCGGCGGGACAGGTCCGTCTACGAGCAGTACTTC.

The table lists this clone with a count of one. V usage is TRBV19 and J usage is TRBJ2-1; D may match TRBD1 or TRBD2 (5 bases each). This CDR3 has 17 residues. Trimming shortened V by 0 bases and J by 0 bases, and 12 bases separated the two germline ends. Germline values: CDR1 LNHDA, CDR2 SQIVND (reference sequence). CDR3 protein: CASSIDVGVSSYNEQFF. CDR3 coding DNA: TGTGCCAGTAGTATAGATGTGGGGGTTAGCTCCTACAATGAGCAGTTCTTC.

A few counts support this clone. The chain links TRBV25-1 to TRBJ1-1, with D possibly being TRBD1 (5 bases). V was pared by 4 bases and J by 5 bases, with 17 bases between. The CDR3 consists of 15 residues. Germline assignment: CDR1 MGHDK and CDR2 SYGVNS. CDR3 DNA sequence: TGTGCCAGCAGTGGGGAACCTGCATGGGGGACTGAAGCTTTCTTT. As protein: CASSGEPAWGTEAFF.

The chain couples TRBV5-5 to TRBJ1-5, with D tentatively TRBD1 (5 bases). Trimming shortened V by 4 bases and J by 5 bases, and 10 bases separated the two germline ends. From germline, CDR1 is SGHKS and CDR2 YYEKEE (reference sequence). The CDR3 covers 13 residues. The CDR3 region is CASSAGGDQPQHF. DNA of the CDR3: TGTGCCAGCAGCGCGGGGGGGGATCAGCCCCAGCATTTT. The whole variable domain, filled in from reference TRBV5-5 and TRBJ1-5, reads DAGVTQSPTHLIKTRGQQVTLRCSPISGHKSVSWYQQVLGQGPQFIFQYYEKEERGRGNFPDRFSARQFPNYSSELNVNALLLGDSALYLCASSAGGDQPQHFGDGTRLSIL.

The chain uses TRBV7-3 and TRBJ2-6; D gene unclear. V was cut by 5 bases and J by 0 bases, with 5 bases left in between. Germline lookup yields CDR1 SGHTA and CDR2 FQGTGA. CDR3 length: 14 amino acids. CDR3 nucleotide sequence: TGTGCCAGCAGCCCCGCCTCTGGGGCCAACGTCCTGACTTTC. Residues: CASSPASGANVLTF.

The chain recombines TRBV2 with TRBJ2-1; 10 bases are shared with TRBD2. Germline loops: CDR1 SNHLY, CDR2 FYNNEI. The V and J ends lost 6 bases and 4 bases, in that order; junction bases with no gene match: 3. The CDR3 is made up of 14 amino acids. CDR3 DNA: TGTGCCAGCAGCCGGACTAGCGGTTACAATGAGCAGTTCTTC. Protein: CASSRTSGYNEQFF.

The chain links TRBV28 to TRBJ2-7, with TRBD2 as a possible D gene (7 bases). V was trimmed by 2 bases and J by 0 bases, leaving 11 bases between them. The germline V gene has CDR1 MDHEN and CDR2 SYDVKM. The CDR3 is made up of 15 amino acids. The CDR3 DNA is TGTGCCAGCAGTTTAATAGGGGGGGGCTCCTACGAGCAGTACTTC. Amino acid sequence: CASSLIGGGSYEQYF.

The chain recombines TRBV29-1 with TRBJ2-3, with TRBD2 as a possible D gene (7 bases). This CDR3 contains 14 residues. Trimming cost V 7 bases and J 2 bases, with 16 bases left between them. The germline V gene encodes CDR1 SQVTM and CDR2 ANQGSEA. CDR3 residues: CSGGGERNTDTQYF. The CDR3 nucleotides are TGCAGCGGAGGGGGGGAACGGAACACAGATACGCAGTATTTT.

The CDR3 region is CASSSRTGSGANVLTF. The CDR3 coding sequence is TGTGCCAGCAGTTCAAGGACAGGGTCTGGGGCCAACGTCCTGACTTTC. The chain has TRBV27 and TRBJ2-6; TRBD1 agrees at 8 bases. The CDR3 is made up of 16 amino acids. Germline CDR1 and CDR2: MNHEY and SMNVEV (reference sequence). The junction had 3 bases not matched to a gene; V was cut back by 4 bases and J by 1 base.

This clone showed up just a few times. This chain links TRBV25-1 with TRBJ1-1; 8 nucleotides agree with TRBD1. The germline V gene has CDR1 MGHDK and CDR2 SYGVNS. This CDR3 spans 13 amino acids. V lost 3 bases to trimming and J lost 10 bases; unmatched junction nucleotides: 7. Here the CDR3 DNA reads TGTGCCAGCAGTGACCAGGGGGCCCTACGAGCTTTCTTT. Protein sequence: CASSDQGALRAFF. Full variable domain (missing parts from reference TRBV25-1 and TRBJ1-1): EADIYQTPRYLVIGTGKKITLECSQTMGHDKMYWYQQDPGMELHLIHYSYGVNSTEKGDLSSESTVSRIRTEHFPLTLESARPSHTSQYLCASSDQGALRAFFGQGTRLTVV.

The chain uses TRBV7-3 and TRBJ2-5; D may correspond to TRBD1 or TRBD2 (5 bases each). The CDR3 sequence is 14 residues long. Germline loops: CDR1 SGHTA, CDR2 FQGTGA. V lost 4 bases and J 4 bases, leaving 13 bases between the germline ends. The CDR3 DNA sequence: TGTGCCAGCAGCTCCGGGGCCTGGGGAGAGACCCAGTACTTC. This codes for CASSSGAWGETQYF.

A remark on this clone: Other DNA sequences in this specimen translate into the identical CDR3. The CDR3 DNA reads TGTGCTAGTAGCCTCCGGACAGGGTCAAGCGAGCAGTACTTC. This encodes CASSLRTGSSEQYF. The V call is TRBV7-7, the J call TRBJ2-7, with 8 bases that match TRBD1. CDR1 and CDR2 (germline): SSHAT, FNYEAQ (reference sequence). CDR3 length: 14 residues.

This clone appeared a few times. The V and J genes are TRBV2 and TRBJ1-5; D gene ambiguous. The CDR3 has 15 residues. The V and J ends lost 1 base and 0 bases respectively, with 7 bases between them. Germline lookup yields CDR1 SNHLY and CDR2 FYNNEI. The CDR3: CASSEVGHSNQPQHF. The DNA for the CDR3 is TGTGCCAGCAGTGAAGTAGGTCATAGCAATCAGCCCCAGCATTTT.

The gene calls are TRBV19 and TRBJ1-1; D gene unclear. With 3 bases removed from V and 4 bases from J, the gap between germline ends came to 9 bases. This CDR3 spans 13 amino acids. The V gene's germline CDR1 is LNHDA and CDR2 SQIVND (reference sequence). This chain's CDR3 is CASSIIRGTEAFF. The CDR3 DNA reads TGTGCCAGTAGTATTATTCGAGGCACTGAAGCTTTCTTT.

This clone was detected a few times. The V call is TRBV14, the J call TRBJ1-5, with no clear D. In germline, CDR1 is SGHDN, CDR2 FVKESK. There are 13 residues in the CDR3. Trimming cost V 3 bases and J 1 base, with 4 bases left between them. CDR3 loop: CASSQGSNQPQHF. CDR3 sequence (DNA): TGTGCCAGCAGCCAGGGGAGCAATCAGCCCCAGCATTTT.

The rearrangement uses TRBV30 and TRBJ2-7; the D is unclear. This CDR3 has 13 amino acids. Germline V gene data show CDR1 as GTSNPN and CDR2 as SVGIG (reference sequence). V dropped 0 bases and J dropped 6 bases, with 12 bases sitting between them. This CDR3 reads CAWSVGDSTEQYF. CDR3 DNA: TGTGCCTGGAGTGTTGGAGATTCCACCGAGCAGTACTTC.

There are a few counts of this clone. The CDR3: CASSMGFPNTEAFF. The CDR3 coding sequence is TGTGCCAGTAGTATGGGTTTCCCGAACACTGAAGCTTTCTTT. V is TRBV19 and J is TRBJ1-1, with D unclear. The CDR3 length is 14 residues. CDR1 LNHDA and CDR2 SQIVND come from the germline V gene (reference sequence). V lost 3 bases, J lost 1 base, and 9 bases lay in between.

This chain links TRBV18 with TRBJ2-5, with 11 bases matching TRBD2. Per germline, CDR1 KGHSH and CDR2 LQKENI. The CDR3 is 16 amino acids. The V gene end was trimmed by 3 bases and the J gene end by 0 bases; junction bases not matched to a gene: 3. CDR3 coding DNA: TGTGCCAGCTCACCCCCACTAGCGGGGGACCAAGAGACCCAGTACTTC. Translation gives CASSPPLAGDQETQYF. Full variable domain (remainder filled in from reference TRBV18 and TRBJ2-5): NAGVMQNPRHLVRRRGQEARLRCSPMKGHSHVYWYRQLPEEGLKFMVYLQKENIIDESGMPKERFSAEFPKEGPSILRIQQVVRGDSAAYFCASSPPLAGDQETQYFGPGTRLLVL.

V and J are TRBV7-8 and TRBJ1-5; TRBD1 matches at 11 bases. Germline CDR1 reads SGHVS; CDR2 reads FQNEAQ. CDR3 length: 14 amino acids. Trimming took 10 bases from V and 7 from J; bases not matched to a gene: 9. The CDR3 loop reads CATRPGQGGQPQHF. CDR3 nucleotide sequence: TGTGCCACCAGGCCGGGACAGGGGGGACAGCCCCAGCATTTT.

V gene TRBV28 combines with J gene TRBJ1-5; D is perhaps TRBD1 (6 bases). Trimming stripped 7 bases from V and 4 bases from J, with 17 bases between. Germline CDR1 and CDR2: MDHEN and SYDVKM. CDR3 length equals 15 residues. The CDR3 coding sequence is TGTGCCAGCACTAAACAGGGTGGGGCAAATCAGCCCCAGCATTTT. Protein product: CASTKQGGANQPQHF. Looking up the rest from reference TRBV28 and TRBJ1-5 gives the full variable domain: DVKVTQSSRYLVKRTGEKVFLECVQDMDHENMFWYRQDPGLGLRLIYFSYDVKMKEKGDIPEGYSVSREKKERFSLILESASTNQTSMYLCASTKQGGANQPQHFGDGTRLSIL.

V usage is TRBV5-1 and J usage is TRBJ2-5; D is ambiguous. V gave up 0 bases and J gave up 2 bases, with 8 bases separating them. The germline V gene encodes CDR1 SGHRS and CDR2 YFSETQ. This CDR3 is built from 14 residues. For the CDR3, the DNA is TGCGCCAGCAGCTTGGAGCCAGTGCAAGAGACCCAGTACTTC. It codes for CASSLEPVQETQYF.